This entry concerns a single TCR beta chain. The source of the sample is a study of blood T cell repertoires in COVID-19. Turning to the study itself: Acute and convalescent COVID-19 specimens originated in the United States, Italy and Spain. Sources were T cells, B-cell-depleted T cells, or PBMCs; the material itself was cDNA or gDNA.

Authors' analysis steps: It was from reference gene primer amplification that nucleated cell counts were estimated. Data came from immunoSEQ multiplex PCR; TCRdb stores just in-frame clones and leaves some out. The D gene and trimming were derived from the DNA, and the V and J assignments and clone size from that table. There are 150,000 to 200,000 clones in the sample; under 90% occur only once, and around 6.6% lies in the top ten. The germline V gene encodes CDR1 SEHNR and CDR2 FQNEAQ (reference sequence). This CDR3 comprises 13 residues. Unmatched junction bases numbered 0, after V lost 4 bases and J lost 3 bases.

This TCR came from a man aged 40-50 years with acute or convalescent COVID-19. Sequenced input: peripheral blood. The rearrangement links TRBV7-9 to TRBJ2-5, with 9 bases that match TRBD1. DNA for the CDR3: TGTGCCAGCAGCTGGACAGGGGAAGAGACCCAGTACTTC. This codes for CASSWTGEETQYF.